This TCR beta chain stems from a study of T cell responses to AZD1222 COVID-19 vaccine. Germline CDR1 reads SGHAT; CDR2 reads FQNNGV. The V end was cut by 1 base, the J end by 6 bases, with 7 bases between. This CDR3 is 12 amino acids long. The assay was immunoSEQ multiplex PCR, and TCRdb's table has in-frame clones only and misses some. The repertoire holds approximately 170,000 clones, with 87% as singletons. The chain uses TRBV11-2 and TRBJ2-7, with D possibly being TRBD2 (5 bases). The sequences come from peripheral blood, collected 28 days after the second AZD1222 dose. The TCR was taken from an adult who received the AZD1222 COVID-19 vaccine. DNA of the CDR3: TGTGCCAGCAGCTTAGCGGAGGTCGAGCAGTACTTC. This sequence encodes CASSLAEVEQYF.